The 13 T cell receptor beta chains reported below all come from one sample, sequenced in a study of T-cell memory formation after mild COVID-19 (dated by TCRdb to 2020 to 2023). The library was prepared using 5' RACE. The sequencer listed for this sample is Illumina NovaSeq 6000. TCRdb trimmed public reads at Q25 via fastp, called clones via MiXCR and kept in-frame beta chains. All rows with the same CDR3 protein become a single entry with the most common DNA and genes. This sample has roughly 550,000 distinct CDR3 sequences in its table, and roughly 21% of those were observed once. Of the sample, approximately 12% is held by the ten largest clones. Source material: PBMCs or a T cell subset sorted from them (not recorded which). These receptors all stem from an adult woman who had mild COVID-19 (a few samples of this study predate the infection). The sample titles of this study are shuffled in the database, so cell type and time point are left out; the donor was told from shared clones.

Here the CDR3 reads CASSGGTARVDTQYF. For the CDR3, the DNA is TGCGCCAGCAGCGGCGGGACAGCACGGGTGGATACGCAGTATTTT. The chain couples TRBV5-1 to TRBJ2-3, with D tentatively TRBD1 (7 bases). The CDR3 totals 15 residues. V was clipped by 4 bases and J by 6 bases, with 18 bases between them. Germline V gives CDR1 SGHRS, CDR2 YFSETQ.

The V and J genes are TRBV10-3 and TRBJ2-5; no firm D call. The CDR3 length is 14 residues. Trimming removed 6 bases from V and 7 bases from J, with 18 bases in between. Germline CDR1 reads ENHRY; CDR2 reads SYGVKD. CDR3 in DNA: TGTGCCATCAGAGGCGAGGCGGAGCTGTTGACCCAGTACTTC. Translated: CAIRGEAELLTQYF.

This rearrangement joins TRBV7-2 to TRBJ1-6, with D perhaps matching TRBD1 (5 bases). V lost 4 bases and J 7 bases, leaving 11 bases between the germline ends. Germline values: CDR1 SGHTA, CDR2 FQGNSA. This CDR3 comprises 14 residues. Here the CDR3 reads CASSSQGGNSPLHF. CDR3 in DNA: TGTGCCAGCAGCTCGCAGGGTGGGAATTCACCCCTCCACTTT. Full variable domain (remainder filled in from reference TRBV7-2 and TRBJ1-6): GAGVSQSPSNKVTEKGKDVELRCDPISGHTALYWYRQSLGQGLEFLIYFQGNSAPDKSGLPSDRFSAERTGGSVSTLTIQRTQQEDSAVYLCASSSQGGNSPLHFGNGTRLTVT.

The genes are TRBV6-1 and TRBJ2-1; 9 nucleotides agree with TRBD1. V trimming: 1 base; J trimming: 3 bases; junction bases outside the gene matches: 4. Germline loops: CDR1 MNHNS, CDR2 SASEGT. The CDR3 is 16 amino acids. The CDR3 loop is CASSEEGTGIYNEQFF. CDR3 DNA sequence: TGTGCCAGCAGTGAAGAAGGGACAGGGATCTACAATGAGCAGTTCTTC.

The V call is TRBV9, the J call TRBJ2-3; 7 bases fit TRBD2. J lost 2 bases, V lost 3 bases, and 9 bases had no gene match. The V gene's germline CDR1 is SGDLS and CDR2 YYNGEE. The CDR3 extends over 16 amino acids. CDR3: CASSDVGTTITDTQYF. In DNA, the CDR3 is TGTGCCAGCAGCGACGTAGGGACTACGATCACAGATACGCAGTATTTT.

The chain links TRBV7-6 to TRBJ2-3; D assignment may be TRBD1 or TRBD2 (5 bases each). Germline V lookup: CDR1 SGHVS, CDR2 FNYEAQ. Trimming removed 3 bases at V and 8 bases at J, with 18 bases between. The length of the CDR3 is 15 residues. CDR3 bases: TGTGCCAGCAGCTTGGGGCCTTTAGGTGGGAGTACGCAGTATTTT. Amino acids: CASSLGPLGGSTQYF.

This clonotype appeared many times. The V and J genes are TRBV7-8 and TRBJ2-1, with 9 bases identical to TRBD2. Germline V CDR1 and CDR2: SGHVS, FQNEAQ. This CDR3 contains 16 residues. With 5 bases clipped from V and 7 bases from J, the junction kept 12 bases outside the gene matches. CDR3 residues: CASSPGGGGLKNEQFF. As DNA, the CDR3 is TGTGCCAGCAGCCCTGGCGGGGGGGGCCTGAAGAATGAGCAGTTCTTC.

This clonotype turned up a few times. The J gene is TRBJ2-6, the V gene TRBV18; no firm D call. Germline assignment: CDR1 KGHSH and CDR2 LQKENI. CDR3 length equals 16 residues. V lost 6 bases and J lost 0, with 12 bases in between. The CDR3 bases are TGTGCCAGCTCTCCCATTAAAGTCTCTGGGGCCAACGTCCTGACTTTC. This encodes CASSPIKVSGANVLTF.

This clonotype was found a few times. The V gene is TRBV5-1, the J gene TRBJ2-5, with D tentatively TRBD2 (5 bases). Germline CDR1 and CDR2: SGHRS and YFSETQ. Trimming removed 1 base at V and 5 bases at J, with 18 bases between. The CDR3 has 16 amino acids. The CDR3, as DNA: TGCGCCAGCAGCTTGCCGGCTAGCCCCGGGTCCGAGACCCAGTACTTC. This encodes CASSLPASPGSETQYF.

The chain uses TRBV5-1 and TRBJ1-5; D gene ambiguous. V lost 0 bases and J lost 2, with 9 bases in between. CDR1 and CDR2 (germline): SGHRS, YFSETQ. This CDR3 has 15 residues. The DNA for the CDR3 is TGCGCCAGCAGCTTGGACAGCCCTGGCAATCAGCCCCAGCATTTT. It specifies CASSLDSPGNQPQHF.

This clonotype was picked up a small number of times. This rearrangement joins TRBV4-2 to TRBJ1-1; D unresolved. The CDR3 has 16 residues. CDR1 LGHNA and CDR2 YNFKEQ come from the germline V gene. The V end was cut by 1 base, the J end by 0 bases, with 12 bases between. CDR3 bases: TGTGCCAGCAGCCAAGGGGTGTTGATCATGAACACTGAAGCTTTCTTT. Residues: CASSQGVLIMNTEAFF.

This clonotype has just a few counts. This chain links TRBV2 with TRBJ1-5; D may be TRBD1 (6 bases). Germline CDR1 SNHLY, CDR2 FYNNEI. This CDR3 has 14 amino acids. Between the trimmed V and J ends, which lost 6 bases and 7 bases, there was a span of 16 bases. The CDR3 loop reads CASREAGAVQPQHF. CDR3 in DNA: TGTGCCAGCAGGGAGGCAGGGGCGGTCCAGCCCCAGCATTTT.

This clonotype appeared a few times. The chain has TRBV12-3 or TRBV12-4 and TRBJ2-1; D uncertain. V lost 2 bases to trimming and J lost 0 bases, with 20 bases between them. CDR3 size: 19 residues. CDR3 sequence (DNA): TGTGCCAGCAGTTTATCCGCACCATACACTCAGAGCTCCTACAATGAGCAGTTCTTC. Translating gives CASSLSAPYTQSSYNEQFF.